A selection of T cell receptor beta chains follows, all from one sample in a study of cytomegalovirus exposure and HLA in healthy donors. The assay was immunoSEQ multiplex PCR, and TCRdb's table has in-frame clones only and misses some. The table lists about 74,000 clones. Specimen: PBMCs. These receptors were taken from a female donor in good health and CMV-seropositive. CDR3s include the opening cysteine and the closing phenylalanine or tryptophan. A D gene is named only where the DNA matches it firmly.

D	J	V	CDR3	DNA
-	TRBJ2-2	TRBV5-4	CASSLYGFGTGELFF	TGTGCCAGCAGCTTGTATGGTTTCGGCACCGGGGAGCTGTTTTTT
-	TRBJ1-1	TRBV5-1	CASSLAGRASTEAFF	TGCGCCAGCAGCTTGGCGGGCAGGGCGAGCACTGAAGCTTTCTTT
TRBD1	TRBJ1-1	TRBV4-3	CASSHQTGTGSEAFF	TGCGCCAGCAGCCATCAGACCGGGACAGGATCTGAAGCTTTCTTT
-	TRBJ2-1	TRBV4-1	CASSQDIAHSYNEQFF	TGCGCCAGCAGCCAAGATATCGCACACTCCTACAATGAGCAGTTCTTC
TRBD1	TRBJ1-5	TRBV19	CASSPHRGGQPQHF	TGTGCCAGTAGTCCCCACAGGGGAGGACAGCCCCAGCATTTT
-	TRBJ2-2	TRBV20-1	CSTGSPGELFF	TGCAGTACAGGGTCACCCGGGGAGCTGTTTTTT
-	TRBJ1-2	TRBV5-5	CASSRNRATYGYTF	TGTGCCAGCAGCCGGAACAGGGCAACCTATGGCTACACCTTC
-	TRBJ1-4	TRBV14	CASSQDDPQKGEKLFF	TGTGCCAGCAGCCAAGATGATCCTCAAAAGGGGGAAAAACTGTTTTTT
TRBD2	TRBJ2-2	TRBV5-4	CASSSIAGAANTGELFF	TGTGCCAGCAGCTCAATAGCGGGAGCTGCGAACACCGGGGAGCTGTTTTTT
-	TRBJ2-1	TRBV27	CASSPGLNNEQFF	TGTGCCAGCAGTCCCGGACTTAACAATGAGCAGTTCTTC
-	TRBJ1-4	TRBV30	CAWNGGEKLFF	TGTGCCTGGAACGGGGGTGAAAAACTGTTTTTT
-	TRBJ2-1	TRBV7-2	CASSLGSVARSSYNEQFF	TGTGCCAGCAGCTTAGGATCGGTTGCGAGGAGCTCCTACAATGAGCAGTTCTTC
-	TRBJ1-5	TRBV19	CASSIGGSHNQPQHF	TGTGCCAGTAGTATAGGGGGCAGCCACAATCAGCCCCAGCATTTT
TRBD1	TRBJ1-2	TRBV11-2	CASRQTTGSYGYTF	TGTGCCAGCAGACAGACGACAGGGTCCTATGGCTACACCTTC
TRBD1	TRBJ2-7	TRBV5-1	CASSWTGTGGYEQYF	TGCGCCAGCAGCTGGACCGGGACAGGCGGCTACGAGCAGTACTTC
-	TRBJ2-7	TRBV9	CASSGGQSGEQYF	TGTGCCAGCAGTGGAGGACAGAGCGGCGAGCAGTACTTC
TRBD2	TRBJ2-1	TRBV5-1	CASSLDSGRNEQFF	TGCGCCAGCAGCTTGGATAGCGGGAGGAATGAGCAGTTCTTC
-	TRBJ1-2	TRBV9	CASSVGSGVNYGYTF	TGTGCCAGCAGCGTAGGGTCGGGGGTTAACTATGGCTACACCTTC
TRBD1	TRBJ1-5	TRBV7-2	CASSPGTDSNQPQHF	TGTGCCAGCAGCCCCGGGACAGATAGCAATCAGCCCCAGCATTTT
TRBD2	TRBJ2-7	TRBV28	CASSSAQLAGRHF	TGTGCCAGCAGTTCCGCCCAACTAGCGGGACGCCACTTC